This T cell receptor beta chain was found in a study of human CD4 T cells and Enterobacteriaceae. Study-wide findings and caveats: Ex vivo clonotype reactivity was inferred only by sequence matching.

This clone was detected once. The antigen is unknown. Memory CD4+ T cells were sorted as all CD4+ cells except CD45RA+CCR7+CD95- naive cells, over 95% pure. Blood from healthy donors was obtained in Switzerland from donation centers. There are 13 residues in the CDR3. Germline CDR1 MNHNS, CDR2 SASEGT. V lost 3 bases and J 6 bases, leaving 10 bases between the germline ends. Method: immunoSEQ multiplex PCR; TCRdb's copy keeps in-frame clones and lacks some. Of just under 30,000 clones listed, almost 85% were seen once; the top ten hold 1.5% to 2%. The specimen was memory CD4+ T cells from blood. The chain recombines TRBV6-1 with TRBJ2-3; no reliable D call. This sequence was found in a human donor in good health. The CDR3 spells CASSDIVRDTQYF. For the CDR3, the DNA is TGTGCCAGCAGTGATATAGTCCGGGATACGCAGTATTTT.